The TCR beta chain under discussion was sequenced for a study of OX40 agonist ivuxolimab in advanced cancers. TCRdb's table, derived via immunoSEQ multiplex PCR, lists solely in-frame clones and lacks some. This table holds tens of thousands of clones, around 93% found once. The V and J ends lost 8 bases and 6 bases respectively, with 16 bases between them. CDR1 and CDR2 (germline): SGHRS, YFSETQ. The CDR3 is made up of 13 amino acids. The rearrangement uses TRBV5-1 and TRBJ2-3; perhaps D is TRBD1 or TRBD2 (5 bases each). The TCR comes from an adult with an advanced solid tumor such as melanoma, head and neck, liver or kidney cancer. The sequenced sample was CD4+ or CD8+ T cells sorted from blood, obtained in a trial of the OX40 agonist ivuxolimab. CDR3 region: CASWDPGSDTQYF. In DNA, the CDR3 is TGCGCCAGTTGGGACCCCGGGTCTGATACGCAGTATTTT.